The following is a T cell receptor beta chain sequence with its context. This may be a read error: a much more frequent sequence differs by one nucleotide. Without the conserved terminal phenylalanine or tryptophan, this CDR3 likely stems from a read error. The data were taken from a study of human T cells and chemical hapten exposure. The sample's time point: patch test 2, 6 weeks after DPC sensitization. As to treatment: therapeutic diphenylcyclopropenone sensitization with weekly scalp DPC. TCRdb reprocessed the RACE reads via MiXCR and lists one record per CDR3 protein. Of some 57,000 distinct CDR3 sequences in the sample, over 9.5% were seen once. The CDR3 has 17 residues. J gave up 3 bases and V 0 bases, and 10 bases lay outside the gene matches.

The chain couples TRBV23-1 to TRBJ2-7; 8 bases map to TRBD2. TRBV23-1 falls under the ORF class, with uncertain function. This sequence was found in a woman between 50 and 59 years old with alopecia areata. Some clones in this sample may be carry-over from other donors' samples. The material sequenced was whole blood, taken in connection with sensitization to the hapten diphenylcyclopropenone (DPC). The CDR3 DNA follows: TGCGCCAGCAGTCAATCCTCGCTTAGCGGGATGAACTACGAGCAGTACTCC. Protein sequence: CASSQSSLSGMNYEQYS.